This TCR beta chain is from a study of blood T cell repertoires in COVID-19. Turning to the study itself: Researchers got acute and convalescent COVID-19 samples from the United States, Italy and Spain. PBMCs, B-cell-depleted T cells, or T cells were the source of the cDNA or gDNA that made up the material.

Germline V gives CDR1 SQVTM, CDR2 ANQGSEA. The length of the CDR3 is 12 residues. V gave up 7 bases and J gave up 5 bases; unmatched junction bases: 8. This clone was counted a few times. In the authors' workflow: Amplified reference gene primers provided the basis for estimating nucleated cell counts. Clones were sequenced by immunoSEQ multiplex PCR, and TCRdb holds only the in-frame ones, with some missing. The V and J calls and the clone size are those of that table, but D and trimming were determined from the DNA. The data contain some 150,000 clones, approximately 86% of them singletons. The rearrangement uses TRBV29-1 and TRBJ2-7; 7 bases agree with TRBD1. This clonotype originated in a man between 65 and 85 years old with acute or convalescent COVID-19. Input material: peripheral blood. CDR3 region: CSGTTGSDEQYF. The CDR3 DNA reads TGCAGCGGGACGACAGGGTCCGACGAGCAGTACTTC.